This TCR beta chain was retrieved from a study of cytomegalovirus exposure and HLA in healthy donors. Findings and caveats of the study: Rarity marked most TCR sequences, yet some public TCRs occurred in many donors. Later, an analysis found that TCR clusters from the first cohort tended to co-occur in the 120 or so validation repertoires. Published work reported that the classifier diagnosed cytomegalovirus status with high specificity and sensitivity. In vitro experiments confirmed that three CMV-associated chains were specific for CMV antigens.

This table comes from immunoSEQ multiplex PCR, and its TCRdb copy is limited to in-frame clones, with some not included. The sample contains some 270,000 clones, approximately 86% of which appear only once. From germline, CDR1 is LGHNA and CDR2 YNFKEQ. V gave up 0 bases and J gave up 2 bases; unmatched junction bases: 6. This CDR3 region has 16 residues. A note on this clone: No antigen is known for it.

Sequenced: PBMCs. This chain joins TRBV4-2 and TRBJ2-5; 7 bases are shared with TRBD2. The sequence was collected from a young woman in good health and CMV-seronegative. CDR3 loop: CASSQDPAGLQETQYF. The DNA of the CDR3 is TGTGCCAGCAGCCAAGATCCAGCGGGGTTGCAAGAGACCCAGTACTTC.